The TCR beta chain under discussion was sequenced for a study (dated by TCRdb to 2016 to 2017). Regarding the study in general: Duodenal biopsy samples, 6 to 12 in number, were provided by patients along with blood volumes of up to about 100 ml. Most subjects' cells were stained with pooled PE-conjugated tetramers presenting glia-alpha1a, -alpha2, -ω1 and -ω2 epitopes. PBMCs were gated as tetramer-binding CD4+ effector-memory gut-homing cells, defined as CD3+, CD11c-, CD14-, CD15-, CD19-, CD56-, CD45RA-, CD62L- and integrin beta7+. The study followed gluten-specific CD4+ T cell receptor repertoires in celiac disease in blood and gut, at different disease stages, and over intervals ranging from weeks to decades. Blood and gut biopsy samples from some 22 celiac disease patients were examined in the overall study. Patients with historic T cell material from decades earlier were invited to donate new blood and biopsy samples for long-term comparison. Overall study outcomes, separate from this receptor: Whether the conclusions hold depends on tetramer specificity, and in earlier work 80% to 85% of tetramer-sorted clones proliferated in an antigen-specific way. Across patients, roughly 1% of TCR-beta sequences and 0.2% of paired TCR-alpha/beta clonotypes were shared, and the authors concluded that cross-contamination was not an issue. Clonotypes specific for gluten lasted for decades, and samples taken about 15 to 28 years apart shared up to roughly 53% overlap. Because of sampling limits, maximum clonotype overlap between two independent sequencing runs of the same sample was only about 50%. Of around 1,900 TCRs from 17 patients, approximately 10% of the TCR-alpha, TCR-beta or paired amino acid sequences were public.

This clonotype counts as large (0.1 to 1%). No base quality values were provided; no much bigger clone lies one nucleotide off. When relatively high numbers of tetramer-positive T cells were contained in samples, bulk-cell sorting was performed in addition to single-cell sorting. HLA-DQ:gluten tetramers were used to isolate gluten-specific T cells, and the rearranged TCR-alpha and TCR-beta genes of those cells were then analyzed by high-throughput sequencing. PBMCs were isolated by Ficoll density gradient centrifugation and were cryopreserved prior to staining. All sorting was performed on a BD Aria II cell sorter, with flow data analyzed in FlowJo. The CDR3 runs 15 amino acids, cysteine and phenylalanine included. Only the CDR3 DNA is retained, 45 bases long and in frame from the first base. The germline V gene specifies SGHTA as CDR1 and FQGNSA as CDR2. V drops 7 bases and J drops 1 base, leaving 17 bases in between.

Libraries were built with 5' RACE. A modified SMART protocol was used to prepare bulk TCR libraries. On Illumina MiSeq, bulk TCR libraries were sequenced with paired-end 300 bp reads, whereas single-cell libraries were run on paired-end 250 bp MiSeq. Per the source publication's procedure: Reads were preprocessed with selected pRESTO steps, and V, D, J genes and CDR3 junctions were assigned with IMGT/HighV-QUEST. Bulk sequences were retained only when found in at least two replicas with cumulative read counts of 10 or more. Repertoire diversity was measured using a sample-corrected Shannon entropy estimator, which was applied to samples with more than 20 cells. Using fastp trimming at Q25 and MiXCR clonotype assembly, TCRdb reanalyzed the public sequencing data and kept in-frame beta chains. All rows with the same CDR3 protein become a single entry with the most common DNA and genes. The V and J calls come from TCRdb's annotation, not from the publication. Within this sample are 250 to 300 distinct CDR3 sequences, with 12% to 15% of them counted one time only. The top ten constitute around 35% of the sample.

The input for sequencing was gluten tetramer+ CD4+ T cells from blood, taken while untreated, on a gluten-free diet, or during gluten challenge (not recorded which). Reading the label with the study, this specimen's cell subset or site is: CD4+ T cells binding HLA-DQ:gluten tetramers. The V gene is TRBV7-2 and the J gene is TRBJ2-7; possibly the D gene is TRBD2, per 6 matching bases. This clonotype originated in a female donor with celiac disease. Here is the DNA: TGTGCCAGCACCCATGGAGGGGCCGAGTCCTACGAGCAGTACTTC. Its protein product is CASTHGGAESYEQYF.